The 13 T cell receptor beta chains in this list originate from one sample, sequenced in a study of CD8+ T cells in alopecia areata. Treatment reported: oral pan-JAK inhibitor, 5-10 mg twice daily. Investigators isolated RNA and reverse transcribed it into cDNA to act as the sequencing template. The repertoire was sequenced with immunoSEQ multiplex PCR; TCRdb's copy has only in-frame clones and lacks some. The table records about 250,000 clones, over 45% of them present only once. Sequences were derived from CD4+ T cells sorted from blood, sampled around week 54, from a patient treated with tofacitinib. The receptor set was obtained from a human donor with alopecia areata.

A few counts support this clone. CDR3 in amino acids: CASSPDRDSQFF. The CDR3 region has the DNA TGTGCCAGCAGCCCCGACAGGGATTCTCAGTTCTTC. V is TRBV9 and J is TRBJ2-1; 7 bases agree with TRBD1. V shed 4 bases and J 13 bases; nucleotides not matched to a gene: 8. The CDR3 covers 12 residues. Per germline, CDR1 SGDLS and CDR2 YYNGEE.

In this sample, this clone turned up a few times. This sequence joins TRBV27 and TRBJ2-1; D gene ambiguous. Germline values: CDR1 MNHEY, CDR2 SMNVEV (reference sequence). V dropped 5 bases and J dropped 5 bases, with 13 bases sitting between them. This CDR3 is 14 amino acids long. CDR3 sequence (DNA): TGTGCCAGCAGTCATTTGTCCGAGCACAATGAGCAGTTCTTC. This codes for CASSHLSEHNEQFF.

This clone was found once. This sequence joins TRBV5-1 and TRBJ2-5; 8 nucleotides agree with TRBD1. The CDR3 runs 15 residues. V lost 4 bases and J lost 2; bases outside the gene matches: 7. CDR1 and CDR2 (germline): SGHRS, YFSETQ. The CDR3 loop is CASSALGQGQETQYF. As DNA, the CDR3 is TGCGCCAGCAGCGCCCTTGGACAGGGTCAAGAGACCCAGTACTTC.

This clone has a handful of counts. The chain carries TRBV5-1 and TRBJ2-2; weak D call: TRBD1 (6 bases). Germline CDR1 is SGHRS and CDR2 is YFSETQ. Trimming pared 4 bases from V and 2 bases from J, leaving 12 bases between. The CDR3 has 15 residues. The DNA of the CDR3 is TGCGCCAGCAGCCCGACAGGCACAAACACCGGGGAGCTGTTTTTT. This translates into CASSPTGTNTGELFF.

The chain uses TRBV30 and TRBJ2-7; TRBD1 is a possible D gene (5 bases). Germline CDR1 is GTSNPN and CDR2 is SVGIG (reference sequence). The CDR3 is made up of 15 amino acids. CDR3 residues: CPSRDQGKLPYEQYF. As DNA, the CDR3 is TGTCCCTCCAGAGACCAGGGAAAGCTCCCCTACGAGCAGTACTTC. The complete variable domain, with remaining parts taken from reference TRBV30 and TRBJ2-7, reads SQTIHQWPATLVQPVGSPLSLECTVEGTSNPNLYWYRQAAGRGLQLLFYSVGIGQISSEVPQNLSASRPQDRQFILSSKKLLLSDSGFYLCPSRDQGKLPYEQYFGPGTRLTVT.

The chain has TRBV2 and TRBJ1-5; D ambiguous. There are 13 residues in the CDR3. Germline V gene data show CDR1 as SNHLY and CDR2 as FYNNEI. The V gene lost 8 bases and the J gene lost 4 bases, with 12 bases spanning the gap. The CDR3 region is CASLGNGNQPQHF. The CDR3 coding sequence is TGTGCCAGCCTGGGGAACGGGAATCAGCCCCAGCATTTT.

Here the CDR3 reads CASSRYTGNTEAFF. CDR3 sequence (DNA): TGTGCCAGCAGCCGCTATACAGGGAATACTGAAGCTTTCTTT. This sequence joins TRBV7-2 and TRBJ1-1; D is possibly TRBD1 (6 bases). CDR3 length equals 14 residues. V lost 5 bases to trimming and J lost 5 bases, with 15 bases between them. CDR1 is SGHTA, CDR2 FQGNSA, per germline.

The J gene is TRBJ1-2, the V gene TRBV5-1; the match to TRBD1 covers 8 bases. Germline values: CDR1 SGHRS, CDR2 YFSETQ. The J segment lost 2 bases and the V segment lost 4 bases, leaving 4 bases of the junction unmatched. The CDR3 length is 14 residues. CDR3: CASSPRGPNYGYTF. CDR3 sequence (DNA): TGCGCCAGCAGCCCCAGGGGGCCCAACTATGGCTACACCTTC.

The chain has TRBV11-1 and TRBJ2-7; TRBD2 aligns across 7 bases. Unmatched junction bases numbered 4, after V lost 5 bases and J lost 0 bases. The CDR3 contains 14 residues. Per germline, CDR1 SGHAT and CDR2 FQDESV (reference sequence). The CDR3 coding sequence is TGTGCCAGCAGCCGGGACTACAGCTCCTACGAGCAGTACTTC. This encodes CASSRDYSSYEQYF.

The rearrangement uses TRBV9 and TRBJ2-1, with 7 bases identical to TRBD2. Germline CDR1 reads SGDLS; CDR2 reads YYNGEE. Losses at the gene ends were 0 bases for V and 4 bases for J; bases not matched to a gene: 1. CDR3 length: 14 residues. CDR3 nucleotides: TGTGCCAGCAGCGTAGGGCGGGAGTACAATGAGCAGTTCTTC. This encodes CASSVGREYNEQFF.

The CDR3 DNA reads TGTGCCAGCAGCTTACTTACCGCGGGACTAGCGACCGAGCAGTACTTC. This sequence encodes CASSLLTAGLATEQYF. The V and J genes are TRBV11-2 and TRBJ2-7; 10 bases line up with TRBD2. The CDR3 is made up of 16 amino acids. Unmatched junction bases numbered 10, after V lost 2 bases and J lost 6 bases. In germline, CDR1 is SGHAT, CDR2 FQNNGV. Based on the CDR3 plus reference TRBV11-2 and TRBJ2-7, the full variable domain is EAGVAQSPRYKIIEKRQSVAFWCNPISGHATLYWYQQILGQGPKLLIQFQNNGVVDDSQLPKDRFSAERLKGVDSTLKIQPAKLEDSAVYLCASSLLTAGLATEQYFGPGTRLTVT.

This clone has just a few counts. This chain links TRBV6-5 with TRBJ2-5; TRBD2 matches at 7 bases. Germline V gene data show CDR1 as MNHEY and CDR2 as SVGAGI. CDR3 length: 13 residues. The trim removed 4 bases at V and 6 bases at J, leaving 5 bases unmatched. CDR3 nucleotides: TGTGCCAGCAGTTCCTGGGGAGGGAAGACCCAGTACTTC. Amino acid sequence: CASSSWGGKTQYF.

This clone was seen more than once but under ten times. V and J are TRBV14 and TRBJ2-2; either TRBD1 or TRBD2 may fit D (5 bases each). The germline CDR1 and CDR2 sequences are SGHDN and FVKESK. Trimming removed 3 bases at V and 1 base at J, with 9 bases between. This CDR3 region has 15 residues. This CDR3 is CASSHRGRNTGELFF. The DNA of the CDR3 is TGTGCCAGCAGCCACCGGGGACGGAACACCGGGGAGCTGTTTTTT. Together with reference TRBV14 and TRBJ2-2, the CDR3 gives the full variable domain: EAGVTQFPSHSVIEKGQTVTLRCDPISGHDNLYWYRRVMGKEIKFLLHFVKESKQDESGMPNNRFLAERTGGTYSTLKVQPAELEDSGVYFCASSHRGRNTGELFFGEGSRLTVL.